The 27 T cell receptor beta chains listed next were all sequenced from one sample in a study of T cells after posttransplantation cyclophosphamide. Data came from immunoSEQ multiplex PCR; TCRdb stores just in-frame clones and leaves some out. The data hold more than 15,000 clones, with around 95% observed a single time. Cells defined as naive were viable CD3+CD4+ or CD3+CD8+ and CCR7+CD45RA+CD45RO-CD95-CD27+CD28+. The sequenced material came from naive CD4+ T cells sorted from blood. These receptors were collected from a woman aged 50 to 60 in good health and a related stem cell transplant donor.

This sequence joins TRBV28 and TRBJ1-2, with 7 positions matching TRBD1. J gave up 4 bases and V 5 bases, and 10 bases lay outside the gene matches. The CDR3 runs 15 residues. Germline V gene data show CDR1 as MDHEN and CDR2 as SYDVKM. CDR3: CASSRYRGISYGYTF. The CDR3, as DNA: TGTGCCAGCAGTCGTTACAGGGGCATAAGCTATGGCTACACCTTC.

The rearrangement uses TRBV6-1 and TRBJ2-5; 11 bases match TRBD1. Germline lookup yields CDR1 MNHNS and CDR2 SASEGT. CDR3 length: 14 residues. With V trimmed by 7 bases and J by 5 bases, 6 bases remained unmatched. The CDR3 DNA reads TGTGCCAGCAATAGGGACAGGGGGGTGGAGACCCAGTACTTC. It encodes CASNRDRGVETQYF.

This clone was counted only a few times. The chain has TRBV5-4 and TRBJ1-1; 8 bases match TRBD1. Germline CDR1 is SGHNT and CDR2 is YYREEE (reference sequence). V trimming: 3 bases; J trimming: 5 bases; junction bases outside the gene matches: 12. The CDR3 runs 16 residues. CDR3 DNA: TGTGCCAGCAGCTCGGAAACTCAGGGGGCGCGAACTGAAGCTTTCTTT. Translating gives CASSSETQGARTEAFF.

The chain links TRBV4-2 to TRBJ2-2, with 10 bases that match TRBD2. V shed 4 bases and J 6 bases; nucleotides not matched to a gene: 8. The CDR3 runs 16 residues. Germline V gene data show CDR1 as LGHNA and CDR2 as YNFKEQ. CDR3 sequence reads: CASSPLPAGGPGELFF. CDR3 nucleotide sequence: TGTGCCAGCAGCCCCCTGCCAGCGGGAGGGCCCGGGGAGCTGTTTTTT.

The chain combines TRBV6-6 with TRBJ2-7; TRBD2 matches 11 bases. Germline-derived CDR1 and CDR2 are MNHNY and SVGAGI (reference sequence). CDR3 length: 16 amino acids. After removal of 4 bases from V and 0 bases from J, the junction contained 5 bases not matched to a gene. CDR3 loop: CASSSGGTSGSYEQYF. The DNA of the CDR3 is TGTGCCAGCAGTTCGGGGGGGACTAGCGGCTCCTACGAGCAGTACTTC.

V and J are TRBV7-2 and TRBJ1-5; no definite D call. Trimming took off 1 base at V and 6 bases at J, with 13 bases between the two ends. CDR3 length equals 15 residues. Germline V CDR1 and CDR2: SGHTA, FQGNSA. DNA of the CDR3: TGTGCCAGCAGCTTAGGGCCCGGAGGAATTCAGCCCCAGCATTTT. Its protein is CASSLGPGGIQPQHF. Full variable domain (missing parts from reference TRBV7-2 and TRBJ1-5): GAGVSQSPSNKVTEKGKDVELRCDPISGHTALYWYRQSLGQGLEFLIYFQGNSAPDKSGLPSDRFSAERTGGSVSTLTIQRTQQEDSAVYLCASSLGPGGIQPQHFGDGTRLSIL.

The sample holds one count of this clone. The V gene is TRBV14, the J gene TRBJ1-2, with D unresolved. V was clipped by 1 base and J by 5 bases, with 8 bases between them. Germline-derived CDR1 and CDR2 are SGHDN and FVKESK. This CDR3 spans 13 amino acids. CDR3 in amino acids: CASSQVAGYGYTF. CDR3 in DNA: TGTGCCAGCAGCCAAGTGGCAGGTTATGGCTACACCTTC. The full variable domain, in which reference TRBV14 and TRBJ1-2 provide the parts outside the CDR3, is EAGVTQFPSHSVIEKGQTVTLRCDPISGHDNLYWYRRVMGKEIKFLLHFVKESKQDESGMPNNRFLAERTGGTYSTLKVQPAELEDSGVYFCASSQVAGYGYTFGSGTRLTVV.

The chain is built from TRBV5-1 and TRBJ2-7; TRBD2 matches 10 bases. The germline gives CDR1 SGHRS, CDR2 YFSETQ. The CDR3 has 14 amino acids. V was clipped by 4 bases and J by 6 bases; unmatched bases: 7. CDR3 in DNA: TGCGCCAGCAGCCTTGGGCTAGCGGGAGTCGAGCAGTACTTC. Protein: CASSLGLAGVEQYF.

The chain combines TRBV5-1 with TRBJ1-1; TRBD1 is a possible D gene (5 bases). The germline V and J ends were trimmed by 2 bases and 3 bases, with 11 bases remaining between them. This CDR3 has 14 residues. Germline V gives CDR1 SGHRS, CDR2 YFSETQ. CDR3 DNA: TGCGCCAGCAGCTTTACTCCGGGGGACACTGAAGCTTTCTTT. This gives the protein CASSFTPGDTEAFF.

This chain uses TRBV27 with TRBJ2-7; 7 nucleotides match TRBD1. CDR1 and CDR2 from the germline V gene are MNHEY and SMNVEV (reference sequence). The CDR3 covers 13 residues. The ends lost 6 bases at V and 4 bases at J; junction bases unmatched: 6. The CDR3 nucleotides read TGTGCCAGCAGGACAGGGAATAGATACGAGCAGTACTTC. It specifies CASRTGNRYEQYF.

The rearrangement joins TRBV7-9 to TRBJ2-4, with 10 nucleotides matching TRBD2. Unmatched junction bases numbered 3, after V lost 1 base and J lost 3 bases. This CDR3 comprises 16 residues. CDR1 and CDR2 (germline): SEHNR, FQNEAQ (reference sequence). This chain's CDR3 is CASSLELAGLKNIQYF. Here the CDR3 DNA reads TGTGCCAGCAGCTTAGAACTAGCGGGACTCAAAAACATTCAGTACTTC.

The chain combines TRBV7-9 with TRBJ2-4, with D perhaps matching TRBD1 (5 bases). This CDR3 has 14 residues. Trimming cost V 6 bases and J 3 bases, with 12 bases left between them. Germline lookup yields CDR1 SEHNR and CDR2 FQNEAQ (reference sequence). CDR3 sequence (DNA): TGTGCCAGCAGTGACGTAAGGGGCAAAAACATTCAGTACTTC. This codes for CASSDVRGKNIQYF. Full variable domain (missing parts from reference TRBV7-9 and TRBJ2-4): DTGVSQNPRHKITKRGQNVTFRCDPISEHNRLYWYRQTLGQGPEFLTYFQNEAQLEKSRLLSDRFSAERPKGSFSTLEIQRTEQGDSAMYLCASSDVRGKNIQYFGAGTRLSVL.

V is TRBV14 and J is TRBJ1-2; D gene unclear. This CDR3 contains 16 residues. V was shortened by 0 bases and J by 4 bases, with 15 bases between the two germline ends. Per the germline V gene, CDR1 is SGHDN and CDR2 is FVKESK. The CDR3 DNA reads TGTGCCAGCAGCCAAGATCCCCTCGTCAGAATCTATGGCTACACCTTC. This encodes CASSQDPLVRIYGYTF.

The chain is built from TRBV10-3 and TRBJ2-7; D perhaps matches TRBD1 (5 bases). Germline V gives CDR1 ENHRY, CDR2 SYGVKD. CDR3 length equals 15 residues. V was clipped by 5 bases and J by 6 bases, with 20 bases between them. The CDR3 DNA sequence: TGTGCCATCAGTTCTTCAGGGCTCCTACTCGGCGAGCAGTACTTC. This codes for CAISSSGLLLGEQYF.

The rearrangement joins TRBV6-5 to TRBJ2-5; tentatively, D is TRBD2 (6 bases). This CDR3 is built from 14 residues. CDR1 is MNHEY, CDR2 SVGAGI, per germline. The V end lost 1 base, the J end lost 6 bases, and 12 bases lay between the germline ends. CDR3 coding DNA: TGTGCCAGCAGTTACTTACGACTAGAGAAGACCCAGTACTTC. Translating gives CASSYLRLEKTQYF.

The rearrangement links TRBV6-1 to TRBJ2-3; 7 bases map to TRBD2. The CDR3 spans 14 residues. V shed 3 bases, J shed 3 bases, and the junction held 3 bases outside the gene matches. The V gene's germline CDR1 is MNHNS and CDR2 SASEGT. CDR3 coding DNA: TGTGCCAGCAGTGATTCGGGACTAACAGATACGCAGTATTTT. Translating gives CASSDSGLTDTQYF.

The chain is built from TRBV7-6 and TRBJ2-5, with a tentative D call TRBD2 (5 bases). The CDR3 extends over 13 amino acids. Germline values: CDR1 SGHVS, CDR2 FNYEAQ. V was pared by 5 bases and J by 2 bases, with 9 bases between. This chain's CDR3 is CASSRGPQETQYF. CDR3 bases: TGTGCCAGCAGCCGAGGGCCGCAAGAGACCCAGTACTTC.

This rearrangement joins TRBV15 to TRBJ2-3; 7 nucleotides agree with TRBD2. Germline CDR1 and CDR2: LNHNV and YYDKDF (reference sequence). The junction had 10 bases not matched to a gene; V was cut back by 3 bases and J by 1 base. This CDR3 contains 17 residues. In nucleotides, the CDR3 is TGTGCCACCAGCAGGTTAGGCGGGAGTGCCCGCACAGATACGCAGTATTTT. It specifies CATSRLGGSARTDTQYF. Based on the CDR3 plus reference TRBV15 and TRBJ2-3, the full variable domain is DAMVIQNPRYQVTQFGKPVTLSCSQTLNHNVMYWYQQKSSQAPKLLFHYYDKDFNNEADTPDNFQSRRPNTSFCFLDIRSPGLGDTAMYLCATSRLGGSARTDTQYFGPGTRLTVL.

The genes are TRBV29-1 and TRBJ1-4; TRBD1 might be the D (5 bases). Trimming left V 5 bases short and J 7 bases short, with 11 bases between. The CDR3 length is 12 residues. The germline gives CDR1 SQVTM, CDR2 ANQGSEA. In DNA, the CDR3 is TGCAGCGTTTGGGGCCCCGGTGAAAAACTGTTTTTT. This gives the protein CSVWGPGEKLFF.

This clone is a singleton in its sample. The CDR3 DNA sequence: TGTGCCTGGAAGAACGCAGTCAATCAGCCCCAGCATTTT. Translated, it gives CAWKNAVNQPQHF. The chain employs TRBV30 and TRBJ1-5; D not resolved. This CDR3 spans 13 amino acids. Per the germline V gene, CDR1 is GTSNPN and CDR2 is SVGIG (reference sequence). Trimming left V 4 bases short and J 3 bases short, with 10 bases between.

The gene calls are TRBV4-3 and TRBJ1-2; possibly TRBD1 for D (5 bases). Trimming took 2 bases from V and 4 from J, leaving 14 bases between them. The CDR3 extends over 15 amino acids. CDR1 is LGHNA, CDR2 YSLEER, per germline. The CDR3 sequence: CASSQTGFGGYGYTF. CDR3 bases: TGCGCCAGCAGCCAAACGGGGTTCGGGGGCTATGGCTACACCTTC.

V and J are TRBV19 and TRBJ2-7, with TRBD2 matching 7 bases. The germline gives CDR1 LNHDA, CDR2 SQIVND (reference sequence). This CDR3 has 15 amino acids. J was trimmed by 3 bases and V by 3 bases; bases with no gene match: 8. DNA for the CDR3: TGTGCCAGTAGTATTTCCAGCGGGGATGTCTACGAGCAGTACTTC. Its translation: CASSISSGDVYEQYF.

This chain joins TRBV15 and TRBJ2-2; D gene uncertain. With 0 bases removed from V and 6 bases from J, the gap between germline ends came to 5 bases. The CDR3 runs to 13 residues. Germline V lookup: CDR1 LNHNV, CDR2 YYDKDF (reference sequence). CDR3 DNA: TGTGCCACCAGCAGAGATTTCTCCGGGGAGCTGTTTTTT. Its protein is CATSRDFSGELFF. Complete variable domain (other parts from reference TRBV15 and TRBJ2-2): DAMVIQNPRYQVTQFGKPVTLSCSQTLNHNVMYWYQQKSSQAPKLLFHYYDKDFNNEADTPDNFQSRRPNTSFCFLDIRSPGLGDTAMYLCATSRDFSGELFFGEGSRLTVL.

This clone is a singleton in its sample. V gene TRBV7-2 combines with J gene TRBJ2-2; TRBD1 agrees at 10 bases. The V gene's germline CDR1 is SGHTA and CDR2 FQGNSA. The CDR3 has 16 amino acids. V trimming: 0 bases; J trimming: 4 bases; junction bases outside the gene matches: 2. CDR3 region: CASSLARTGGTGELFF. CDR3 DNA: TGTGCCAGCAGCTTAGCTCGGACAGGGGGCACCGGGGAGCTGTTTTTT.

The V and J genes are TRBV16 and TRBJ1-5; TRBD1 matches at 7 bases. The CDR3 totals 15 residues. V dropped 4 bases and J dropped 6; count of bases not matched to a gene: 9. The germline CDR1 and CDR2 sequences are KGHSY and FQNENV. The CDR3 protein is CASSPGPGGRQPQHF. The CDR3 DNA sequence: TGTGCCAGCAGCCCAGGACCAGGGGGTCGTCAGCCCCAGCATTTT.

The chain combines TRBV6-6 with TRBJ1-5, with unresolved D. V was clipped by 10 bases and J by 8 bases, with 27 bases between them. The germline CDR1 and CDR2 sequences are MNHNY and SVGAGI (reference sequence). The CDR3 has 16 amino acids. The CDR3 DNA reads TGTGCCATCAATTCGGCTGAGGCAGCGCCGAGTAAGCCCCAGCATTTT. This sequence encodes CAINSAEAAPSKPQHF.

The gene calls are TRBV2 and TRBJ2-7, with 8 bases aligning to TRBD1. J gave up 5 bases and V 6 bases, and 9 bases lay outside the gene matches. This CDR3 spans 14 amino acids. Germline V gives CDR1 SNHLY, CDR2 FYNNEI. For the CDR3, the DNA is TGTGCCAGCAGGCCCGACAGGGGTGCTGACGAGCAGTACTTC. As protein: CASRPDRGADEQYF.